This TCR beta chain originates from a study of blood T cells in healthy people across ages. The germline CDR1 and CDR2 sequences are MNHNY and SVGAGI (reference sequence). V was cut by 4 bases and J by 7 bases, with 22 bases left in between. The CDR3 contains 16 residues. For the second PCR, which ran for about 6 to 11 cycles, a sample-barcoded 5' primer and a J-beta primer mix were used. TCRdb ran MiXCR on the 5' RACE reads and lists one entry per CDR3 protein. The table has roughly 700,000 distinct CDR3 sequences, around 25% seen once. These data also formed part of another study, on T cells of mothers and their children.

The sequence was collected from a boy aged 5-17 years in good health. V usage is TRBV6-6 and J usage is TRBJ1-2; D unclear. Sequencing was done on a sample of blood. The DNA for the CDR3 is TGTGCCAGCAGTTTACTCGGTCCCGAGGACGGGGTTGGCTACACCTTC. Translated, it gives CASSLLGPEDGVGYTF.